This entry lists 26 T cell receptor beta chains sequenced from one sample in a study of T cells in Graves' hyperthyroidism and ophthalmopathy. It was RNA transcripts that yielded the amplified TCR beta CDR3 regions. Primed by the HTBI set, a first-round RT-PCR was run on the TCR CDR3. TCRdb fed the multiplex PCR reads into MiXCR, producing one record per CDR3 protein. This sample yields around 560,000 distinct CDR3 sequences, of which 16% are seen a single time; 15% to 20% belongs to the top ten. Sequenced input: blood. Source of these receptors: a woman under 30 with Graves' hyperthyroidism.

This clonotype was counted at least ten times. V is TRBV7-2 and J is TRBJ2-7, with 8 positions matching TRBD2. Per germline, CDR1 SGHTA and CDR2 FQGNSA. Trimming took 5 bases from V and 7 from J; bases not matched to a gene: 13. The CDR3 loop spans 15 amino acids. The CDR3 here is CASSPRLAGWEEQYF. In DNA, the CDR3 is TGTGCCAGCAGCCCCAGATTAGCGGGATGGGAAGAGCAGTACTTC.

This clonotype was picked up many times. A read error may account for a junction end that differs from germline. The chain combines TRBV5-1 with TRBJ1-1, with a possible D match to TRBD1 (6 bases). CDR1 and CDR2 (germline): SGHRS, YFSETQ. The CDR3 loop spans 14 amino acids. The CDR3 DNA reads TGCGCCAGCATGGGGGGGCCAGGGAACCCTGAAGCTTTCTTT. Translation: CASMGGPGNPEAFF.

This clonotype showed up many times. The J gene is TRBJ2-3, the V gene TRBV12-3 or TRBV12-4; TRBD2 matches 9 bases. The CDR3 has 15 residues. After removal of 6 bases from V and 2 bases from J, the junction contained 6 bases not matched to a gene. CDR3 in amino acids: CASSLSGGHTDTQYF. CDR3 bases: TGTGCCAGCAGCCTAAGCGGGGGGCACACAGATACGCAGTATTTT.

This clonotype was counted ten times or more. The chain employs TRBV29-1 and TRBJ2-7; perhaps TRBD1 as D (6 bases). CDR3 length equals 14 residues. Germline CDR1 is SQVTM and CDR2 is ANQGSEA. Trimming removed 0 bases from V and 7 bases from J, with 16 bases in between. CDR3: CSVEDWGPQREQYF. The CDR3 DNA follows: TGCAGCGTTGAAGATTGGGGGCCCCAGAGGGAGCAGTACTTC.

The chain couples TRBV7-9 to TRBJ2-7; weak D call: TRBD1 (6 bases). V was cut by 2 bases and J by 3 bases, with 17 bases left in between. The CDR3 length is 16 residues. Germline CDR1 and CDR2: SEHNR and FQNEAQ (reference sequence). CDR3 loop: CASSLPLRTVDYEQYF. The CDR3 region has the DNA TGTGCCAGCAGCTTACCCTTAAGGACAGTAGACTACGAGCAGTACTTC.

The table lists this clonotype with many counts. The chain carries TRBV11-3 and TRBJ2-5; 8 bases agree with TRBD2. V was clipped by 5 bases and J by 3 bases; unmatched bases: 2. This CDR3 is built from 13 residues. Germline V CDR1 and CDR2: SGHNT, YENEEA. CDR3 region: CASSTTSEETQYF. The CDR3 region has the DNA TGTGCCAGCAGCACGACTAGCGAAGAGACCCAGTACTTC.

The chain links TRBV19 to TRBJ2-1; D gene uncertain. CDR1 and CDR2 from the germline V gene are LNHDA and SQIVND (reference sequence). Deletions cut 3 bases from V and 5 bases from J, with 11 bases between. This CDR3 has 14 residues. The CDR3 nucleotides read TGTGCCAGTAGTATTGGCAGGTTGCACAATGAGCAGTTCTTC. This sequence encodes CASSIGRLHNEQFF.

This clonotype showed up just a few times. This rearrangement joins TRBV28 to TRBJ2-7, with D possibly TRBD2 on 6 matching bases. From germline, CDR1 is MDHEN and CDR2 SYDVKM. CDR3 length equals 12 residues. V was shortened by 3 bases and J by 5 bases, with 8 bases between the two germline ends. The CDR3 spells CASSLGGHEQYF. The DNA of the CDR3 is TGTGCCAGCAGTTTGGGGGGACACGAGCAGTACTTC.

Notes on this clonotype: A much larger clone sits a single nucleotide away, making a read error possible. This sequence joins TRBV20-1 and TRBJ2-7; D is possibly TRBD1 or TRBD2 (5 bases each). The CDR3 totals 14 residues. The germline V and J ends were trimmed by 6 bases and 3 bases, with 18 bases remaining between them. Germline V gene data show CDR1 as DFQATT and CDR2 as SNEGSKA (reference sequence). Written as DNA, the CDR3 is TGCAGTGCGAGTATTCGGGGCCACGACTACGAGCAGTACTTC. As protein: CSASIRGHDYEQYF.

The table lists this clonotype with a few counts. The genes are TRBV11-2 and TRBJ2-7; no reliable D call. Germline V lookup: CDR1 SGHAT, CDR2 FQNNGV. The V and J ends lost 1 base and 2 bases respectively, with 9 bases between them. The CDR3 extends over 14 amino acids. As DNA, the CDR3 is TGTGCCAGCAGCTTAGCCGGCAGCACCTACGAGCAGTACTTC. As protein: CASSLAGSTYEQYF.

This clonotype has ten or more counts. Here the CDR3 reads CASSEGSLTDTQYF. CDR3 DNA sequence: TGTGCCAGCAGTGAAGGGAGCTTGACAGATACGCAGTATTTT. This rearrangement joins TRBV2 to TRBJ2-3; D is uncertain. The CDR3 runs to 14 residues. Looked up from germline, CDR1 is SNHLY and CDR2 is FYNNEI. V was trimmed by 1 base and J by 3 bases, leaving 8 bases between them.

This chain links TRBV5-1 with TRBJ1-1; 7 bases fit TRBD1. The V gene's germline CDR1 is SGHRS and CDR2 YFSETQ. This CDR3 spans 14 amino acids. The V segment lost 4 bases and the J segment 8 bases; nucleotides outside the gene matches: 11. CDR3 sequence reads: CASSGTGAPTEAFF. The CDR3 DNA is TGCGCCAGCAGCGGTACAGGGGCGCCGACCGAAGCTTTCTTT.

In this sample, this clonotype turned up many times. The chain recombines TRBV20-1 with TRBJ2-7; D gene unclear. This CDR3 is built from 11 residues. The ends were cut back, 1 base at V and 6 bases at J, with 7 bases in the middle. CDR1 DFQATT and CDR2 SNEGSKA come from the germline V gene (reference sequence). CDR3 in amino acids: CSARGPSEQYF. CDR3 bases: TGCAGTGCTAGAGGGCCGTCCGAGCAGTACTTC.

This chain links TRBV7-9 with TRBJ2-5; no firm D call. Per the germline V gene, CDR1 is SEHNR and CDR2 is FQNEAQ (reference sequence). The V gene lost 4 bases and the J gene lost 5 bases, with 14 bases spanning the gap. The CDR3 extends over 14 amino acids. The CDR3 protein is CASSSREAGETQYF. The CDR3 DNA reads TGTGCCAGCAGCTCACGTGAGGCCGGGGAGACCCAGTACTTC.

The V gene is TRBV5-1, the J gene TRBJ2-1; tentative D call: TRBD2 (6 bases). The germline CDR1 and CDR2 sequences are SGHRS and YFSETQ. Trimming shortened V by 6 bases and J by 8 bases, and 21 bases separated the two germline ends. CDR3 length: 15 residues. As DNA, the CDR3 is TGCGCCAGCACCGCCGGGACTCCCAGAGGCGATGAGCAGTTCTTC. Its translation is CASTAGTPRGDEQFF.

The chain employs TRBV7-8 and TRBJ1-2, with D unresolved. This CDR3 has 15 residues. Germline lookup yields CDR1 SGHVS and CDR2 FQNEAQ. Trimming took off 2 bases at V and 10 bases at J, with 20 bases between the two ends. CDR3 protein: CASSLSRATAPHYTF. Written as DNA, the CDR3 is TGTGCCAGCAGCTTAAGTAGGGCTACAGCCCCACACTACACCTTC.

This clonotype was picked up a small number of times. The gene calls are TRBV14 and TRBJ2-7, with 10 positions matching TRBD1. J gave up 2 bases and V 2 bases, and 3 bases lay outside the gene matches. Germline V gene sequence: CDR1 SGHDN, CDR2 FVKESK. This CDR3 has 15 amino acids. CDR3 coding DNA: TGTGCCAGCAGCCAACCGGGACAGGGGACCTACGAGCAGTACTTC. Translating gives CASSQPGQGTYEQYF.

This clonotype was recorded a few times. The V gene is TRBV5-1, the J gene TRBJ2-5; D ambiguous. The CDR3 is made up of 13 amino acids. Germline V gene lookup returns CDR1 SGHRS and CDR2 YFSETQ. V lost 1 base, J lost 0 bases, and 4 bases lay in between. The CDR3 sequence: CASSLQDQETQYF. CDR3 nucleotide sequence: TGCGCCAGCAGCTTGCAAGACCAAGAGACCCAGTACTTC.

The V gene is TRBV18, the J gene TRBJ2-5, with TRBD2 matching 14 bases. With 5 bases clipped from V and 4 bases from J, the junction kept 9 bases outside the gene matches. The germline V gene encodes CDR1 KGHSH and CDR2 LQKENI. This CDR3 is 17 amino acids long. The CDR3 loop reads CASSRDSGLAGVETQYF. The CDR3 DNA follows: TGTGCCAGCTCAAGGGACTCGGGACTAGCGGGAGTAGAGACCCAGTACTTC.

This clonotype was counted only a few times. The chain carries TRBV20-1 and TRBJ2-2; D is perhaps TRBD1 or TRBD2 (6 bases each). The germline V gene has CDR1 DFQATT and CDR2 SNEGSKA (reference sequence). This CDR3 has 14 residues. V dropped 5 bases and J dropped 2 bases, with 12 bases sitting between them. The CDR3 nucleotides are TGCAGTGCTCCTCGGGGGCCAAACACCGGGGAGCTGTTTTTT. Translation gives CSAPRGPNTGELFF.

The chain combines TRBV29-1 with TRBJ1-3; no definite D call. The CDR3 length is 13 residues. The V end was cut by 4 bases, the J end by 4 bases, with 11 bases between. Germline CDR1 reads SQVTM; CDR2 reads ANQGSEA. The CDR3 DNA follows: TGCAGCGTTGGCGAATCGGGGGGAAACACCATATATTTT. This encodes CSVGESGGNTIYF.

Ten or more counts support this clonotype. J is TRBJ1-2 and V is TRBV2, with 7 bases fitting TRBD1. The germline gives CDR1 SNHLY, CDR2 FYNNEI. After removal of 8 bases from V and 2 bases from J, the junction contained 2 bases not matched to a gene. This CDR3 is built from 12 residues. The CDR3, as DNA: TGTGCCAGCCCGACAGGGAACTATGGCTACACCTTC. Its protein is CASPTGNYGYTF.

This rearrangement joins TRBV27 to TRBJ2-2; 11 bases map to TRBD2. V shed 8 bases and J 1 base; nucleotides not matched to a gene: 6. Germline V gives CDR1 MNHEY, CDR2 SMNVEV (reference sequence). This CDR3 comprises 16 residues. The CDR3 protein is CASATSGDKNTGELFF. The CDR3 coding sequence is TGTGCCAGCGCGACTAGCGGGGACAAGAACACCGGGGAGCTGTTTTTT.

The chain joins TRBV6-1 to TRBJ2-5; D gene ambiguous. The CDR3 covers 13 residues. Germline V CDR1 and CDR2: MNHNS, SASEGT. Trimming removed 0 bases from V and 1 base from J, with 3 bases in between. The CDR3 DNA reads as TGTGCCAGCAGTGAAGCGCGCCAAGAGACCCAGTACTTC. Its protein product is CASSEARQETQYF.

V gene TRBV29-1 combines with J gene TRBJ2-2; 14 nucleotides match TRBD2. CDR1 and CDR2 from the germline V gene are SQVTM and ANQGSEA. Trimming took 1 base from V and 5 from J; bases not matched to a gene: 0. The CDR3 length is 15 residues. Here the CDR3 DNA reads TGCAGCGTTGAAGGGACTAGCGGGAGGACCGGGGAGCTGTTTTTT. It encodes CSVEGTSGRTGELFF.

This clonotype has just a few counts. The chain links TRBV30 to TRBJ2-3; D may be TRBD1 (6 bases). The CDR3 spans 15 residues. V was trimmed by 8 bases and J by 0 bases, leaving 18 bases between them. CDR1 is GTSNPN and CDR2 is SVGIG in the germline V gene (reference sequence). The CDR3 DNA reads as TGTGCCCGAGAGGACAGAAGTTCTAGCACAGATACGCAGTATTTT. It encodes CAREDRSSSTDTQYF.